This T cell receptor beta chain was identified during a study of Tregs in tolerant kidney transplant recipients. Recipients received nonmyeloablative bone marrow transplants from related graft donors, with transient mixed chimerism. This table comes from immunoSEQ multiplex PCR, and its TCRdb copy is limited to in-frame clones, with some not included. The data show approximately 60,000 clones, around 87% seen once. This clone was found once. CDR1 is LNHDA, CDR2 SQIVND, per germline (reference sequence). CDR3 length: 14 residues. V shed 7 bases, J shed 0 bases, and the junction held 6 bases outside the gene matches.

The sequenced sample was CD4+ T cells from blood (PBMCs), obtained 6 months after the transplant. The J gene is TRBJ2-7, the V gene TRBV19, with 7 nucleotides matching TRBD1. This receptor was taken from a human patient who received a combined kidney and bone marrow transplant. The graft donor may be the source of some T cells. The CDR3 coding sequence is TGTGCCAGTACGACGACAGGGAGCTCCTACGAGCAGTACTTC. Its translation is CASTTTGSSYEQYF.